Below are 25 T cell receptor beta chains sequenced from a single sample in a study of TIL therapy for anti-PD-1-resistant metastatic lung cancer. The time point is: pre-treatment sample, taken before nivolumab and TIL therapy. This was the immunoSEQ v3 assay. Sequencing used immunoSEQ multiplex PCR; TCRdb keeps in-frame clones, though not all of them. The sample carries more than 20,000 clones, under 80% recorded once. The sample here was blood, taken at baseline. The receptors derive from a person between 30 and 79 years old with non-small cell lung cancer.

For this clone: A read error may account for a junction end that differs from germline. The chain couples TRBV7-7 to TRBJ2-7; TRBD1 matches at 7 bases. The CDR3 runs to 15 residues. Per the germline V gene, CDR1 is SSHAT and CDR2 is FNYEAQ (reference sequence). The chain's CDR3 is CASSPGTDPSYEQYF. DNA of the CDR3: TGTGCTAGCAGCCCCGGGACAGACCCTTCCTACGAGCAGTACTTC.

This chain's CDR3 is CASSTGGGKQETQYF. CDR3 sequence (DNA): TGTGCCAGTAGTACAGGGGGTGGTAAACAAGAGACCCAGTACTTC. J is TRBJ2-5 and V is TRBV19, with 7 bases aligning to TRBD1. Per the germline V gene, CDR1 is LNHDA and CDR2 is SQIVND (reference sequence). J gave up 2 bases and V 4 bases, and 7 bases lay outside the gene matches. The CDR3 spans 15 residues.

V gene TRBV7-8 combines with J gene TRBJ2-7; D gene ambiguous. V was trimmed by 2 bases and J by 1 base, leaving 15 bases between them. The CDR3 runs to 16 residues. Germline CDR1 and CDR2: SGHVS and FQNEAQ. The CDR3 loop reads CASSLPSAALSYEQYF. The CDR3 nucleotides are TGTGCCAGCAGCTTACCTTCGGCAGCCTTATCCTACGAGCAGTACTTC.

The chain uses TRBV10-1 and TRBJ2-7, with D possibly matching TRBD1 (5 bases). The CDR3 contains 12 residues. V lost 6 bases and J 7 bases, leaving 13 bases between the germline ends. The germline V gene has CDR1 WNHNN and CDR2 SYGVQD (reference sequence). For the CDR3, the DNA is TGCGCCAGCAGAGCAATTGACAGAGAGCAGTACTTC. Protein: CASRAIDREQYF.

This clone showed up just once. The V call is TRBV12-5, the J call TRBJ1-1; TRBD1 is a possible D gene (5 bases). The CDR3 sequence is 15 residues long. V was clipped by 7 bases and J by 4 bases, with 19 bases between them. In germline, CDR1 is LGHNT, CDR2 FRNRAP. CDR3 sequence reads: CASVLSGTVGTEAFF. CDR3 in DNA: TGTGCTAGTGTCCTGTCCGGGACGGTAGGCACTGAAGCTTTCTTT.

This chain uses TRBV28 with TRBJ1-6; D may be TRBD1 (6 bases). The CDR3 runs to 16 residues. Germline values: CDR1 MDHEN, CDR2 SYDVKM. Trimming cost V 6 bases and J 5 bases, with 17 bases left between them. The CDR3, as DNA: TGTGCCAGCAGGCGGGGGGGGGCGCCCCATAATTCACCCCTCCACTTT. As protein: CASRRGGAPHNSPLHF.

This chain joins TRBV10-1 and TRBJ2-7, with D perhaps matching TRBD2 (5 bases). The length of the CDR3 is 16 residues. Germline CDR1 reads WNHNN; CDR2 reads SYGVQD (reference sequence). Between the trimmed V and J ends, which lost 0 bases and 2 bases, there was a span of 14 bases. For the CDR3, the DNA is TGCGCCAGCAGTGAGTCGACCCGAAGCGGAACCTACGAGCAGTACTTC. It translates to CASSESTRSGTYEQYF.

This clone was counted a single time. This chain uses TRBV2 with TRBJ1-2; TRBD1 might be the D (5 bases). Trimming left V 4 bases short and J 4 bases short, with 10 bases between. The CDR3 consists of 13 residues. Germline V lookup: CDR1 SNHLY, CDR2 FYNNEI. For the CDR3, the DNA is TGTGCCAGCAGTGTCTCCGACAGCTATGGCTACACCTTC. Its protein is CASSVSDSYGYTF.

The chain is built from TRBV6-1 and TRBJ1-1, with a tentative D call TRBD1 (5 bases). The germline V gene encodes CDR1 MNHNS and CDR2 SASEGT. This CDR3 has 13 amino acids. V was shortened by 7 bases and J by 5 bases, with 14 bases between the two germline ends. CDR3 loop: CASIEGSKTEAFF. The CDR3 nucleotides are TGTGCCAGCATAGAGGGGAGTAAAACTGAAGCTTTCTTT.

This clone has just a few counts. The chain has TRBV7-2 and TRBJ2-7; D may be TRBD2 (6 bases). This CDR3 is built from 13 residues. Trimming took 3 bases from V and 2 from J, leaving 8 bases between them. CDR1 is SGHTA, CDR2 FQGNSA, per germline. The CDR3 bases are TGTGCCAGCAGCTTGGTAGCGGCCTACGAGCAGTACTTC. Residues: CASSLVAAYEQYF.

With respect to this clone: One end of the junction varies from germline; a read error may be responsible. This chain connects TRBV6-6 to TRBJ2-2; 7 positions match TRBD1. Looked up from germline, CDR1 is MNHNY and CDR2 is SVGAGI (reference sequence). The CDR3 contains 16 residues. In DNA, the CDR3 is TGTGCCATCAGTGTTGCAGGGGGAGTCGGCACCGGGGAGCTGTTTTTT. Its protein product is CAISVAGGVGTGELFF.

The rearrangement uses TRBV6-1 and TRBJ2-7; D unresolved. V was clipped by 1 base and J by 2 bases, with 9 bases between them. This CDR3 spans 14 amino acids. The germline V gene has CDR1 MNHNS and CDR2 SASEGT. This chain's CDR3 is CASSEGSDPYEQYF. The CDR3 coding sequence is TGTGCCAGCAGTGAAGGGAGTGATCCCTACGAGCAGTACTTC.

J is TRBJ2-5 and V is TRBV10-3; D unresolved. From germline, CDR1 is ENHRY and CDR2 SYGVKD. CDR3 length: 13 amino acids. Between the trimmed V and J ends, which lost 3 bases and 2 bases, there was a span of 7 bases. In nucleotides, the CDR3 is TGTGCCATCAGTGAACAGAATCAAGAGACCCAGTACTTC. This sequence encodes CAISEQNQETQYF.

The genes are TRBV11-3 and TRBJ2-3, with no clear D. This CDR3 has 12 residues. Trimming pared 5 bases from V and 6 bases from J, leaving 9 bases between. Germline values: CDR1 SGHNT, CDR2 YENEEA. In DNA form, the CDR3 reads TGTGCCAGCAGCGTTCTAGGGGATACGCAGTATTTT. Amino acid sequence: CASSVLGDTQYF.

The genes are TRBV5-1 and TRBJ2-7; 10 nucleotides match TRBD2. Germline V CDR1 and CDR2: SGHRS, YFSETQ. CDR3 length: 15 amino acids. The V and J ends lost 4 bases and 6 bases, in that order; junction bases with no gene match: 10. This CDR3 is CASSLTSGYPLEQYF. As DNA, the CDR3 is TGCGCCAGCAGCCTGACTAGCGGGTACCCCCTCGAGCAGTACTTC. Based on the CDR3 plus reference TRBV5-1 and TRBJ2-7, the full variable domain is KAGVTQTPRYLIKTRGQQVTLSCSPISGHRSVSWYQQTPGQGLQFLFEYFSETQRNKGNFPGRFSGRQFSNSRSEMNVSTLELGDSALYLCASSLTSGYPLEQYFGPGTRLTVT.

The chain joins TRBV7-9 to TRBJ2-7; the D is unclear. This CDR3 comprises 13 residues. CDR1 SEHNR and CDR2 FQNEAQ come from the germline V gene (reference sequence). Trimming pared 5 bases from V and 0 bases from J, leaving 8 bases between. The chain's CDR3 is CASSLPGSYEQYF. The CDR3, as DNA: TGTGCCAGCAGCCTACCCGGCTCCTACGAGCAGTACTTC.

CDR3 loop: CASTTVWHGELFF. For the CDR3, the DNA is TGTGCCAGCACGACAGTTTGGCACGGGGAGCTGTTTTTT. The chain couples TRBV28 to TRBJ2-2; possibly TRBD1 for D (5 bases). V lost 7 bases to trimming and J lost 7 bases, with 13 bases between them. The CDR3 is made up of 13 amino acids. The germline gives CDR1 MDHEN, CDR2 SYDVKM.

The V gene is TRBV5-1, the J gene TRBJ1-5, with TRBD1 as a possible D gene (6 bases). Trimming cost V 0 bases and J 4 bases, with 8 bases left between them. Germline V gene lookup returns CDR1 SGHRS and CDR2 YFSETQ. There are 14 residues in the CDR3. This CDR3 reads CASSLGDRNQPQHF. DNA for the CDR3: TGCGCCAGCAGCTTGGGAGACAGGAATCAGCCCCAGCATTTT. The variable domain in full, completed from reference TRBV5-1 and TRBJ1-5, reads KAGVTQTPRYLIKTRGQQVTLSCSPISGHRSVSWYQQTPGQGLQFLFEYFSETQRNKGNFPGRFSGRQFSNSRSEMNVSTLELGDSALYLCASSLGDRNQPQHFGDGTRLSIL.

The V and J genes are TRBV11-2 and TRBJ1-4, with no clear D. This CDR3 is 13 amino acids long. Per the germline V gene, CDR1 is SGHAT and CDR2 is FQNNGV. Trimming cost V 4 bases and J 8 bases, with 11 bases left between them. The CDR3 region has the DNA TGTGCCAGCAGCTACCTACCTGGAGAAAAACTGTTTTTT. It is translated as CASSYLPGEKLFF.

The chain has TRBV7-6 and TRBJ1-5; TRBD1 matches at 8 bases. CDR1 and CDR2 from the germline V gene are SGHVS and FNYEAQ. The junction had 19 bases not matched to a gene; V was cut back by 5 bases and J by 4 bases. The CDR3 length is 19 residues. CDR3 region: CASSPRPSTGVPLNQPQHF. The CDR3 DNA follows: TGTGCCAGCAGCCCAAGACCCTCGACAGGGGTTCCCCTTAATCAGCCCCAGCATTTT.

The V gene is TRBV30, the J gene TRBJ1-6, with D tentatively TRBD1 (6 bases). V lost 7 bases, J lost 5 bases, and 18 bases lay in between. This CDR3 comprises 15 residues. The germline CDR1 and CDR2 sequences are GTSNPN and SVGIG (reference sequence). This CDR3 is CASRNRDTDNSPLHF. For the CDR3, the DNA is TGTGCCTCAAGGAATCGGGACACCGATAATTCACCCCTCCACTTT.

V and J are TRBV18 and TRBJ1-3; 7 nucleotides align to TRBD1. The CDR3 spans 15 residues. V dropped 4 bases and J dropped 0; count of bases not matched to a gene: 3. Per the germline V gene, CDR1 is KGHSH and CDR2 is LQKENI. CDR3 in amino acids: CASSLDRLSGNTIYF. The DNA of the CDR3 is TGTGCCAGCTCACTGGACAGGCTCTCTGGAAACACCATATATTTT.

This clone has more than one count but fewer than ten. The chain has TRBV9 and TRBJ2-7, with 9 nucleotides matching TRBD1. This CDR3 has 15 amino acids. The trim removed 3 bases at V and 0 bases at J, leaving 4 bases unmatched. Germline loops: CDR1 SGDLS, CDR2 YYNGEE. CDR3: CASSAPGQGSYEQYF. The CDR3 region has the DNA TGTGCCAGCAGCGCACCGGGACAGGGCTCCTACGAGCAGTACTTC. The full variable domain, in which reference TRBV9 and TRBJ2-7 provide the parts outside the CDR3, is DSGVTQTPKHLITATGQRVTLRCSPRSGDLSVYWYQQSLDQGLQFLIQYYNGEERAKGNILERFSAQQFPDLHSELNLSSLELGDSALYFCASSAPGQGSYEQYFGPGTRLTVT.

This clone was seen a few times. The chain is built from TRBV6-5 and TRBJ1-6, with D tentatively TRBD1 (5 bases). The CDR3 contains 14 residues. The germline CDR1 and CDR2 sequences are MNHEY and SVGAGI. Between the trimmed V and J ends, which lost 5 bases and 8 bases, there was a span of 13 bases. The CDR3 reads CASSLTDNYSPLHF. CDR3 DNA: TGTGCCAGCAGTCTGACGGACAATTATTCACCCCTCCACTTT.

This clone has just one count. The chain joins TRBV4-2 to TRBJ1-5, with D possibly TRBD1 on 6 matching bases. V was pared by 3 bases and J by 3 bases, with 9 bases between. This CDR3 is built from 14 residues. Germline V gives CDR1 LGHNA, CDR2 YNFKEQ. This chain's CDR3 is CASSQGHSNQPQHF. As DNA, the CDR3 is TGTGCCAGCAGCCAGGGACACTCCAATCAGCCCCAGCATTTT.